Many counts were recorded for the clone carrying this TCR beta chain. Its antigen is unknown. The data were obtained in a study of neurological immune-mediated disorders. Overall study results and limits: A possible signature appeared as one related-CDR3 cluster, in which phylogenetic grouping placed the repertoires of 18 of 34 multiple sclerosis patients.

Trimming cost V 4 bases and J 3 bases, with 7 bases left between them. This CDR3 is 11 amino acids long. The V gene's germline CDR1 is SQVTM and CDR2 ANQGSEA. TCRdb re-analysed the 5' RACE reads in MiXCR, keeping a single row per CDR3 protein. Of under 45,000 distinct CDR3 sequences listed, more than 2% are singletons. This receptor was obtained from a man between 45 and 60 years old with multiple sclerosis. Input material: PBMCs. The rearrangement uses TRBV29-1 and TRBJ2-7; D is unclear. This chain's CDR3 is CSVADIYEQYF. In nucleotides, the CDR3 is TGCAGCGTTGCTGACATCTACGAGCAGTACTTC.